These T cell receptor beta chains were read from a single sample in a study of cytomegalovirus exposure and HLA in healthy donors. The data were produced by immunoSEQ multiplex PCR, yet TCRdb's version contains in-frame clones alone and is incomplete. The top ten clones hold 2% to 2.5% of a sample with about 270,000 clones, around two thirds of them seen once. Sequencing was performed on PBMCs. All receptors come from a female donor in good health and CMV-seronegative. CDR3s include the opening cysteine and the closing phenylalanine or tryptophan.

v_gene: TRBV7-9; j_gene: TRBJ2-1; CDR3aa: CASSLVLAGADEQFF
v_gene: TRBV18; j_gene: TRBJ1-2; CDR3aa: CASSQNGGNDYGYTF
v_gene: TRBV7-9; j_gene: TRBJ1-3; CDR3aa: CASSLTGSGNTIYF
v_gene: TRBV6-5; j_gene: TRBJ2-5; CDR3aa: CASSYAQGAWEQYF
v_gene: TRBV5-5; j_gene: TRBJ2-7; CDR3aa: CASSVAGERYEQYF
v_gene: TRBV19; j_gene: TRBJ2-1; CDR3aa: CASSRSLGTSGINEQFF
v_gene: TRBV10-3; j_gene: TRBJ1-5; CDR3aa: CAISESEGFSNQPQHF
v_gene: TRBV10-3; j_gene: TRBJ2-3; CDR3aa: CAPEAGEYADTQYF
v_gene: TRBV5-1; j_gene: TRBJ2-7; CDR3aa: CASSFSGTSGYEQYF
v_gene: TRBV5-5; j_gene: TRBJ2-2; CDR3aa: CASSSTGTSSTGELFF
v_gene: TRBV5-6; j_gene: TRBJ2-5; CDR3aa: CASSLVVSGSGEETQYF
v_gene: TRBV7-9; j_gene: TRBJ2-7; CDR3aa: CSSSFGGASSYEQYF
v_gene: TRBV27; j_gene: TRBJ2-7; CDR3aa: CASSSTSGSYEQYF
v_gene: TRBV27; j_gene: TRBJ1-1; CDR3aa: CASRVMVGGATEAFF
v_gene: TRBV28; j_gene: TRBJ1-2; CDR3aa: CASTGTGGYGYTF
v_gene: TRBV5-8; j_gene: TRBJ2-7; CDR3aa: CASSLVRAGEQYF
v_gene: TRBV5-1; j_gene: TRBJ1-1; CDR3aa: CASSLALSLNTEAFF
v_gene: TRBV4-1; j_gene: TRBJ2-7; CDR3aa: CASRGGTGGFYEQYF
v_gene: TRBV25-1; j_gene: TRBJ1-1; CDR3aa: CASSESAVMVGGEAFF
v_gene: TRBV7-3; j_gene: TRBJ2-2; CDR3aa: CASSLGLTGGAAGELFF
v_gene: TRBV11-3; j_gene: TRBJ1-2; CDR3aa: CASSLTRRTGTNYGYTF
v_gene: TRBV7-9; j_gene: TRBJ2-1; CDR3aa: CASSLGRTSGRENEQFF
v_gene: TRBV27; j_gene: TRBJ2-1; CDR3aa: CASSLTSRNEQFF
v_gene: TRBV14; j_gene: TRBJ2-5; CDR3aa: CASSQDQDRQETQYF
v_gene: TRBV7-5; j_gene: TRBJ2-7; CDR3aa: CARSDGSRRAEQYF
v_gene: TRBV5-6; j_gene: TRBJ2-7; CDR3aa: CASSSALRHHEQYF
v_gene: TRBV25-1; j_gene: TRBJ2-1; CDR3aa: CASSPQTVIMRNEQFF
v_gene: TRBV11-2; j_gene: TRBJ2-1; CDR3aa: CASSLYRDRVNEQFF
v_gene: TRBV19; j_gene: TRBJ1-4; CDR3aa: CASRARQGDNEKLFF
v_gene: TRBV6-6; j_gene: TRBJ1-2; CDR3aa: CASSTDSLWGYTF
v_gene: TRBV7-9; j_gene: TRBJ2-5; CDR3aa: CASSPVSSWERETQYF
v_gene: TRBV2; j_gene: TRBJ1-1; CDR3aa: CASSESVYAEAFF
v_gene: TRBV5-1; j_gene: TRBJ2-7; CDR3aa: CASNGRSGGEQYF
v_gene: TRBV7-9; j_gene: .; CDR3aa: CASSQVLRSYEQYF
v_gene: TRBV6-1; j_gene: TRBJ2-7; CDR3aa: CASGAGVIPGLQYF
v_gene: TRBV6-5; j_gene: TRBJ2-7; CDR3aa: CASTETSGRFYEQYF
v_gene: TRBV27; j_gene: .; CDR3aa: CASSGGPYEQYF
v_gene: TRBV18; j_gene: TRBJ2-7; CDR3aa: CASSPSMAPYEQYF
v_gene: TRBV19; j_gene: TRBJ1-1; CDR3aa: CASSMADRGTEAFF
v_gene: TRBV4-2; j_gene: TRBJ2-7; CDR3aa: CASSQVVSSGEQYF